The source of this T cell receptor (beta chain) is a study of blood T cell repertoires in COVID-19. TCRdb's copy holds only in-frame clones and misses some; the assay was immunoSEQ multiplex PCR. The sample has around 49,000 clones, 90% to 95% seen once. There are 17 residues in the CDR3. V lost 0 bases to trimming and J lost 5 bases; unmatched junction nucleotides: 8. The clonotype was recovered from a man between 60 and 75 years old with COVID-19, enrolled during active disease. The chain combines TRBV23-1 with TRBJ1-1, with TRBD1 matching 11 bases. TRBV23-1 is classed as an ORF, of uncertain function. Sequencing was done on a sample of peripheral blood. The CDR3 DNA reads TGCGCCAGCAGTCAATCACCCATGGACAGGGGGCGGACTGAAGCTTTCTTT. It is translated as CASSQSPMDRGRTEAFF.